The sequence of this T cell receptor (beta chain) was determined in a study of blood T cell repertoires in COVID-19. Across the whole study: Sources were T cells, B-cell-depleted T cells, or PBMCs; the material itself was cDNA or gDNA.

Produced via immunoSEQ multiplex PCR; TCRdb's table is partial and in-frame only. The data contain roughly 280,000 clones, about 88% of them singletons. Germline V gives CDR1 SGHAT, CDR2 FQNNGV. The V gene end was trimmed by 4 bases and the J gene end by 1 base; junction bases not matched to a gene: 5. The CDR3 is made up of 16 amino acids. The V call is TRBV11-2, the J call TRBJ2-3, with 10 bases identical to TRBD2. The sample taken for sequencing was peripheral blood. This receptor was taken from a man in his late teens or twenties with active or convalescent COVID-19. CDR3 coding DNA: TGTGCCAGCAGCTATGCCGGGACTAGCGGCACAGATACGCAGTATTTT. This gives the protein CASSYAGTSGTDTQYF.